This T cell receptor beta chain comes out of a study of regulatory T cells in long-lasting Graves disease. This CDR3 has 15 residues. CDR1 LGHDT and CDR2 YNNKEL come from the germline V gene (reference sequence). V lost 3 bases and J lost 4; bases outside the gene matches: 4. Time point specified: newly diagnosed GD, antithyroid drugs for less than 3 months. Scientists built the TCR library using RNA that was extracted from PBMCs. Construction of TCR beta libraries relied on iRepertoire HTBI primers and on Arm-PCR targeting CDR3 regions. TCRdb re-derived calls from the multiplex PCR reads in MiXCR, one entry per CDR3 protein. The sample consists of some 250,000 distinct CDR3 sequences, more than 15% of them appearing once. Study conclusions and caveats: TCR diversity was lower in persistent Graves' patients (versus newly diagnosed ones).

This clonotype occurred many times. Antigen unknown. These data were also reused for a study on T cells in Graves' hyperthyroidism and ophthalmopathy. This second study notes: Graves' hyperthyroidism is called stable when ophthalmopathy does not progress within 18 months.

The TCR sequence derives from a woman aged 25-40 years with Graves disease. The chain joins TRBV3-1 to TRBJ1-1; TRBD1 aligns across 11 bases. Sequencing used peripheral blood mononuclear cells (PBMCs), obtained at new diagnosis, from a patient treated with antithyroid drugs. The CDR3 region is CASSQRDRGITEAFF. Here the CDR3 DNA reads TGTGCCAGCAGCCAGAGGGACAGGGGGATCACTGAAGCTTTCTTT.